Given below is one T cell receptor (beta chain) in context. No antigen is known for it. The repertoire was sequenced with immunoSEQ multiplex PCR; TCRdb's copy has only in-frame clones and lacks some. Of about 30,000 clones in the sample, over 70% are singletons; the top ten hold about 15%. The record originates from a study of PD-L1 blockade in urothelial cancer. Study outcomes and limitations: Stronger expansion of tumor-associated clones in blood at 3 weeks distinguished durable-benefit patients.

Time point in this sample: pretreatment peripheral blood. The CDR3 loop spans 15 amino acids. Germline CDR1 GTSNPN, CDR2 SVGIG (reference sequence). V was clipped by 6 bases and J by 1 base; unmatched bases: 9. The sample consisted of PBMCs, taken around atezolizumab (anti-PD-L1) treatment. V gene TRBV30 combines with J gene TRBJ2-1; 7 nucleotides line up with TRBD2. This clonotype originated in a man in his sixties with urothelial cancer. CDR3 nucleotide sequence: TGTGCCTGCCAAGCTAGCGGTTTATCCTACAATGAGCAGTTCTTC. This sequence encodes CACQASGLSYNEQFF.